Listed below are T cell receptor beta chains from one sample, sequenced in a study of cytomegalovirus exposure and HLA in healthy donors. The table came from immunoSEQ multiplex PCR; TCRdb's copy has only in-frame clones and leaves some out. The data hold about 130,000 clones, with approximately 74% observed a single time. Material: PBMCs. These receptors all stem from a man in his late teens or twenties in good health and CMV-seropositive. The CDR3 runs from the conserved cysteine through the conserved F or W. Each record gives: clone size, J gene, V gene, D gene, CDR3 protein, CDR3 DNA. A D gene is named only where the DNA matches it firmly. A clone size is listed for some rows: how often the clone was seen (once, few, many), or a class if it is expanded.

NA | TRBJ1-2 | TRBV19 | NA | CASSVLTGLDYGYTF | TGTGCCAGTTCCGTCCTAACAGGGTTAGACTATGGCTACACCTTC
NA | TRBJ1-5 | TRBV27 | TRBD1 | CASSSRTGGTGNQPQHF | TGTGCCAGCAGTTCCCGGACAGGGGGGACTGGCAATCAGCCCCAGCATTTT
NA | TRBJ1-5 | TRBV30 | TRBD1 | CAWSLDRTGGLVGNQPQHF | TGTGCCTGGAGCCTTGACCGGACAGGGGGCCTGGTGGGCAATCAGCCCCAGCATTTT
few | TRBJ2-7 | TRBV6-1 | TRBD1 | CASSAGTGGQGEQYF | TGTGCCAGCAGTGCGGGGACAGGGGGCCAAGGGGAGCAGTACTTC
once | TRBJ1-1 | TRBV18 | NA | CASSPGGLTTEAFF | TGTGCCAGCTCACCCGGGGGGTTGACAACTGAAGCTTTCTTT
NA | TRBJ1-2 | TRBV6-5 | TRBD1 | CASRTPQGAYGYTF | TGTGCCAGCAGAACCCCACAGGGGGCCTATGGCTACACCTTC
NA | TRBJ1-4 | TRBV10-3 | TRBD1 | CAISGTGATNEKLFF | TGTGCCATCAGTGGGACAGGGGCAACTAATGAAAAACTGTTTTTT
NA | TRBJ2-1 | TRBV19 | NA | CASGRGTYNEQFF | TGTGCCAGTGGCCGGGGGACCTACAATGAGCAGTTCTTC
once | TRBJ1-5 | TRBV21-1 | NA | CASSERTENQPQHF | TGTGCCAGCAGCGAAAGGACAGAAAATCAGCCCCAGCATTTT
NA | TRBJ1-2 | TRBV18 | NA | CASSRDTNYGYTF | TGTGCCAGCTCCCGGGACACCAACTATGGCTACACCTTC
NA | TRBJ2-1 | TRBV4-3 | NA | CASSQDEPGFNEQFF | TGCGCCAGCAGCCAAGATGAGCCAGGGTTCAATGAGCAGTTCTTC
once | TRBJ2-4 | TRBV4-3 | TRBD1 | CASSQGHRGAKNIQYF | TGCGCCAGCAGCCAAGGGCACAGGGGGGCCAAAAACATTCAGTACTTC
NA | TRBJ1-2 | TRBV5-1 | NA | CASSFNGAIYGYTF | TGCGCCAGCAGCTTCAATGGAGCAATCTATGGCTACACCTTC
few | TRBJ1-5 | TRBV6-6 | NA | CASSYSSGRGQPQHF | TGTGCCAGCAGTTACTCGTCAGGGAGGGGGCAGCCCCAGCATTTT
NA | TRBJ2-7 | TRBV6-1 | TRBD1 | CASSEAQGQGYEQYF | TGTGCCAGCAGTGAAGCGCAAGGACAGGGTTACGAGCAGTACTTC
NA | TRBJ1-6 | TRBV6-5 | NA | CASSFRDTLRPLHF | TGTGCCAGCAGTTTCCGGGACACCCTCCGACCCCTCCACTTT
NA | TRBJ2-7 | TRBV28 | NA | CASSPSHRAAEQYF | TGTGCCAGCAGCCCCTCGCACAGGGCGGCCGAGCAGTACTTC
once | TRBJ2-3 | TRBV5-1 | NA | CASSLEGDTQYF | TGCGCCAGCAGCTTGGAGGGGGATACGCAGTATTTT
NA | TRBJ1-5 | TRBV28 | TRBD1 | CASSFTGQGDQPQHF | TGTGCCAGCAGTTTTACGGGACAGGGAGATCAGCCCCAGCATTTT
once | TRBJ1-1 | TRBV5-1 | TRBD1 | CASSLEGAATEAFF | TGCGCCAGCAGCTTGGAGGGGGCGGCCACTGAAGCTTTCTTT
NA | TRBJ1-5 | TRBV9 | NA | CASSVSLQQPQHF | TGTGCCAGCAGCGTATCCCTTCAGCAGCCCCAGCATTTT
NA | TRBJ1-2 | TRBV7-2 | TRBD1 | CASSLRTGTDGYTF | TGTGCCAGCAGCCTTAGGACAGGGACCGATGGCTACACCTTC
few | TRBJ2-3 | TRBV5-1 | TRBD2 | CASSFWGGGDTQYF | TGCGCCAGCAGCTTTTGGGGGGGTGGTGATACGCAGTATTTT
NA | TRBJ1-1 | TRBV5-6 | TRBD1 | CASSLDPGQWNTEAFF | TGTGCCAGCAGCTTGGATCCGGGACAGTGGAACACTGAAGCTTTCTTT
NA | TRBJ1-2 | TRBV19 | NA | CASSIQGRSNYGYTF | TGTGCCAGTAGTATACAGGGAAGAAGTAACTATGGCTACACCTTC
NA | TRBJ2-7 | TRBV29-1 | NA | CSVTSSSYEQYF | TGCAGCGTAACTTCTAGCTCCTACGAGCAGTACTTC
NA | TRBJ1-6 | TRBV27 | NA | CASSFLGFYNSPLHF | TGTGCCAGCAGTTTTTTGGGCTTTTATAATTCACCCCTCCACTTT